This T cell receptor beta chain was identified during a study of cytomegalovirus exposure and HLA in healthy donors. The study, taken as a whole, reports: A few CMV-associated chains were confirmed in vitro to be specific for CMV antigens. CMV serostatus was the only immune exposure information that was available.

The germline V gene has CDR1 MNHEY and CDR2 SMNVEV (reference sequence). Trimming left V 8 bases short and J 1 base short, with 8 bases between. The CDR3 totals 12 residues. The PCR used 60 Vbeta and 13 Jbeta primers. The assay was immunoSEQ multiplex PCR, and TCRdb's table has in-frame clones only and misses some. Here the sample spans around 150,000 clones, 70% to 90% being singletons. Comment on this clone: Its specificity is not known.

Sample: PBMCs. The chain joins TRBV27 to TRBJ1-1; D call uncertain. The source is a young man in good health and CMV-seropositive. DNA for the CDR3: TGTGCCAGCCAACGGGGGAACACTGAAGCTTTCTTT. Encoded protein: CASQRGNTEAFF.